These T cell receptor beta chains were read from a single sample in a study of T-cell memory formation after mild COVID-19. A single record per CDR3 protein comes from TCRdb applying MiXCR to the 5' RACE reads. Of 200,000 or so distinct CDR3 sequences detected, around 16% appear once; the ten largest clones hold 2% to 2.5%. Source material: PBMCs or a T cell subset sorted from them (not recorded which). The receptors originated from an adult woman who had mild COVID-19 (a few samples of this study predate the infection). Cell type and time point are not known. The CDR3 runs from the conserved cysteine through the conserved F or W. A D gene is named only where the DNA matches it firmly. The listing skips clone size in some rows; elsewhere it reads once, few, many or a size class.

CDR3 protein: CASSQNLQGDYGYTF
CDR3 DNA: TGTGCCAGCAGCCAAAATCTCCAGGGGGACTATGGCTACACCTTC
D gene: TRBD1
clone size: -
V gene: TRBV3-1
J gene: TRBJ1-2

CDR3 protein: CASDRGKQSEAFF
CDR3 DNA: TGTGCCAGCGACAGGGGAAAACAATCTGAAGCTTTCTTT
D gene: TRBD1
clone size: -
V gene: TRBV2
J gene: TRBJ1-1

CDR3 protein: CASSPQGARTGELFF
CDR3 DNA: TGTGCCAGCTCCCCACAGGGCGCGAGAACCGGGGAGCTGTTTTTT
D gene: -
clone size: -
V gene: TRBV18
J gene: TRBJ2-2

CDR3 protein: CASSEGGRRRDNTEAFF
CDR3 DNA: TGTGCCAGCAGTGAAGGGGGGCGGCGGCGGGATAACACTGAAGCTTTCTTT
D gene: -
clone size: few
V gene: TRBV6-1
J gene: TRBJ1-1

CDR3 protein: CASSPSGGRGTDTQYF
CDR3 DNA: TGTGCCAGCAGCCCCTCGGGGGGCAGGGGCACAGATACGCAGTATTTT
D gene: -
clone size: few
V gene: TRBV7-2
J gene: TRBJ2-3

CDR3 protein: CSARAPRGYQETQYF
CDR3 DNA: TGCAGTGCTAGAGCCCCCAGAGGGTACCAAGAGACCCAGTACTTC
D gene: -
clone size: -
V gene: TRBV20-1
J gene: TRBJ2-5

CDR3 protein: CASSLAAGKEQFF
CDR3 DNA: TGCGCCAGCAGCTTGGCCGCCGGGAAAGAGCAGTTCTTC
D gene: -
clone size: -
V gene: TRBV5-1
J gene: TRBJ2-1

CDR3 protein: CASSLYPGPKETQYF
CDR3 DNA: TGTGCCAGCAGCCTCTATCCGGGACCAAAAGAGACCCAGTACTTC
D gene: -
clone size: -
V gene: TRBV12-3/TRBV12-4
J gene: TRBJ2-5

CDR3 protein: CASQGQGLDYGYTF
CDR3 DNA: TGCGCCAGCCAGGGACAGGGATTAGACTATGGCTACACCTTC
D gene: TRBD1
clone size: -
V gene: TRBV5-1
J gene: TRBJ1-2

CDR3 protein: CASSPRDRVWGTDTQYF
CDR3 DNA: TGTGCCAGCAGCCCCCGGGACAGGGTATGGGGCACAGATACGCAGTATTTT
D gene: TRBD1
clone size: few
V gene: TRBV7-9
J gene: TRBJ2-3

CDR3 protein: CASSLQGVETQYF
CDR3 DNA: TGTGCCAGCAGCCTACAGGGAGTAGAGACCCAGTACTTC
D gene: -
clone size: -
V gene: TRBV3-1
J gene: TRBJ2-5

CDR3 protein: CASSLTGGRLVHGYTF
CDR3 DNA: TGTGCCAGCAGCTTGACCGGGGGCAGACTGGTACATGGCTACACCTTC
D gene: -
clone size: -
V gene: TRBV12-3/TRBV12-4
J gene: TRBJ1-2

CDR3 protein: CASSQETGVGPYEQYF
CDR3 DNA: TGCGCCAGCAGCCAAGAGACAGGGGTGGGGCCCTACGAGCAGTACTTC
D gene: TRBD1
clone size: -
V gene: TRBV4-3
J gene: TRBJ2-7

CDR3 protein: CASQRYNEQFF
CDR3 DNA: TGTGCCAGCCAGAGATACAATGAGCAGTTCTTC
D gene: -
clone size: few
V gene: TRBV5-4
J gene: TRBJ2-1

CDR3 protein: CASSSGRISGNTIYF
CDR3 DNA: TGTGCCAGCAGCTCCGGACGGATCTCTGGAAACACCATATATTTT
D gene: -
clone size: few
V gene: TRBV7-9
J gene: TRBJ1-3

CDR3 protein: CASSQAAGDYEQYF
CDR3 DNA: TGCGCCAGCAGCCAAGCAGCGGGAGACTACGAGCAGTACTTC
D gene: TRBD2
clone size: few
V gene: TRBV4-3
J gene: TRBJ2-7

CDR3 protein: CASGDRVSGANVLTF
CDR3 DNA: TGTGCCAGTGGGGACAGGGTCTCCGGGGCCAACGTCCTGACTTTC
D gene: TRBD1
clone size: few
V gene: TRBV19
J gene: TRBJ2-6

CDR3 protein: CASSPSWTGSDTQYF
CDR3 DNA: TGTGCCAGCTCCCCTTCTTGGACAGGCTCAGATACGCAGTATTTT
D gene: TRBD1
clone size: few
V gene: TRBV18
J gene: TRBJ2-3

CDR3 protein: CASTAGDREDNEQFF
CDR3 DNA: TGTGCCAGCACCGCGGGGGACAGGGAGGACAATGAGCAGTTCTTC
D gene: TRBD1
clone size: few
V gene: TRBV3-1
J gene: TRBJ2-1

CDR3 protein: CASSLEGAVRSYGYTF
CDR3 DNA: TGCGCCAGCAGCTTGGAGGGGGCAGTGCGGAGCTATGGCTACACCTTC
D gene: TRBD1
clone size: few
V gene: TRBV5-1
J gene: TRBJ1-2

CDR3 protein: CASSPSQVSNTEAFF
CDR3 DNA: TGTGCCAGCAGTCCCTCTCAGGTCTCGAACACTGAAGCTTTCTTT
D gene: -
clone size: -
V gene: TRBV27
J gene: TRBJ1-1

CDR3 protein: CASKPAGGLETQYF
CDR3 DNA: TGTGCCAGCAAGCCAGCGGGGGGGCTTGAGACCCAGTACTTC
D gene: TRBD2
clone size: -
V gene: TRBV25-1
J gene: TRBJ2-5

CDR3 protein: CSAGRGGNQPQHF
CDR3 DNA: TGCAGCGCCGGAAGGGGGGGGAATCAGCCCCAGCATTTT
D gene: -
clone size: many
V gene: TRBV29-1
J gene: TRBJ1-5

CDR3 protein: CASSQDSRVGGELFF
CDR3 DNA: TGCGCCAGCAGCCAAGATTCGCGGGTGGGCGGGGAGCTGTTTTTT
D gene: -
clone size: many
V gene: TRBV4-3
J gene: TRBJ2-2

CDR3 protein: CASSATSQGGRGSPLHF
CDR3 DNA: TGTGCCAGCAGCGCGACTTCACAGGGTGGCCGGGGTTCACCCCTCCACTTT
D gene: -
clone size: -
V gene: TRBV9
J gene: TRBJ1-6

CDR3 protein: CAWSVGRVNTQYF
CDR3 DNA: TGTGCCTGGAGTGTTGGTCGAGTTAATACGCAGTATTTT
D gene: -
clone size: few
V gene: TRBV30
J gene: TRBJ2-3

CDR3 protein: CASSLGYGSYEQYF
CDR3 DNA: TGTGCCAGCAGCTTAGGTTACGGCTCCTACGAGCAGTACTTC
D gene: -
clone size: -
V gene: TRBV7-6
J gene: TRBJ2-7

CDR3 protein: CASSKGRQPQHF
CDR3 DNA: TGTGCCAGTAGTAAGGGAAGGCAGCCCCAGCATTTT
D gene: -
clone size: many
V gene: TRBV19
J gene: TRBJ1-5

CDR3 protein: CASSHVRTNLQETQYF
CDR3 DNA: TGTGCCAGCAGCCACGTCCGGACCAACTTGCAAGAGACCCAGTACTTC
D gene: -
clone size: few
V gene: TRBV7-2
J gene: TRBJ2-5

CDR3 protein: CASGSTGGPRGYSNQPQHF
CDR3 DNA: TGTGCCAGCGGATCGACAGGCGGCCCGCGTGGCTATAGCAATCAGCCCCAGCATTTT
D gene: -
clone size: few
V gene: TRBV2
J gene: TRBJ1-5

CDR3 protein: CASSRDTLHYEQYF
CDR3 DNA: TGTGCCAGCAGCCGGGACACCCTACACTACGAGCAGTACTTC
D gene: -
clone size: -
V gene: TRBV7-9
J gene: TRBJ2-7